This T cell receptor (beta chain) was sequenced for a study of human T cells and chemical hapten exposure. Germline values: CDR1 SNHLY, CDR2 FYNNEI. Between the trimmed V and J ends, which lost 8 bases and 0 bases, there was a span of 6 bases. This CDR3 has 12 amino acids. Time point noted: pre-sensitization, week 0. The treatment is: therapeutic diphenylcyclopropenone sensitization with weekly scalp DPC. TCRdb re-analysed the RACE reads in MiXCR, keeping a single row per CDR3 protein. This sample carries fewer than 140,000 distinct CDR3 sequences, around 12% of them seen once, and the ten largest clones take 1.5% to 2%.

The receptor comes from a woman aged 50 to 60 with alopecia areata. Some clones in this sample may be carry-over from other donors' samples. Sequenced material: whole blood, taken in connection with sensitization to the hapten diphenylcyclopropenone (DPC). The rearrangement uses TRBV2 and TRBJ2-3; D is unclear. The CDR3 sequence: CASRPSTDTQYF. The DNA for the CDR3 is TGTGCCAGCCGGCCCAGCACAGATACGCAGTATTTT.